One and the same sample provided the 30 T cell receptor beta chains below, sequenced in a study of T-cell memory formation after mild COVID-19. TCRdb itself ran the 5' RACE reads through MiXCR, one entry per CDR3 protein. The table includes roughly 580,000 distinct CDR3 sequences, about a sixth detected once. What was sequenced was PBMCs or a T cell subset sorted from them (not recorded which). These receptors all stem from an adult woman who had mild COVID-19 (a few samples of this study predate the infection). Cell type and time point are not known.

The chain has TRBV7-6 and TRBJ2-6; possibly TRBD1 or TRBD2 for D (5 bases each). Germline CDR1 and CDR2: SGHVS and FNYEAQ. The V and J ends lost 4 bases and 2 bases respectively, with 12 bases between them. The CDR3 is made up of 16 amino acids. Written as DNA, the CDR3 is TGTGCCAGCAGCTCCCTCGGGGCCACTGGGGCCAACGTCCTGACTTTC. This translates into CASSSLGATGANVLTF.

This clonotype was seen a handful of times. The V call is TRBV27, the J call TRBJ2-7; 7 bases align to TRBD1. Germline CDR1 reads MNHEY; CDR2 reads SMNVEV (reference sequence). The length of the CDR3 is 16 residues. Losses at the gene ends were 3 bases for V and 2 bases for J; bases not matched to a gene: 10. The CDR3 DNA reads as TGTGCCAGCAGTTTTCTCGGACAGGCAAATCCCTACGAGCAGTACTTC. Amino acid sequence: CASSFLGQANPYEQYF.

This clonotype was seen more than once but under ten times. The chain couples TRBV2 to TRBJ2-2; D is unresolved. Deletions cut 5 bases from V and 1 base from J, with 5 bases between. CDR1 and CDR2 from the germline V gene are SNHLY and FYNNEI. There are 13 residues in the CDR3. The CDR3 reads CASSFKNTGELFF. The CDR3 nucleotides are TGTGCCAGCAGTTTTAAGAACACCGGGGAGCTGTTTTTT.

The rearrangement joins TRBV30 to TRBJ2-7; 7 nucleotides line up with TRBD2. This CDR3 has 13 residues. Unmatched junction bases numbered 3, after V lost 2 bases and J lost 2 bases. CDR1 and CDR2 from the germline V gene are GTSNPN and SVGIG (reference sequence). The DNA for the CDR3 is TGTGCCTGGAGTATTGGGGGGGCCTACGAGCAGTACTTC. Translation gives CAWSIGGAYEQYF.

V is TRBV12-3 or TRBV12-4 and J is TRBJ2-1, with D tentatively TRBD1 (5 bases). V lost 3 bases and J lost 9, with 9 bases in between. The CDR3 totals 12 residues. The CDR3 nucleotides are TGTGCCAGCAGTTTTCTTAGGGGTGAGCAGTTCTTC. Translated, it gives CASSFLRGEQFF.

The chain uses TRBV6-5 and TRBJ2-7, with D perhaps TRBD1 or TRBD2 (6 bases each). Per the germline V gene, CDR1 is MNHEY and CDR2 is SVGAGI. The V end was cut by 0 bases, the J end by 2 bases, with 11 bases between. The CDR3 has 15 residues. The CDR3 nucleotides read TGTGCCAGCAGTTACTCCCCGGGGGCCGCCTACGAGCAGTACTTC. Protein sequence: CASSYSPGAAYEQYF.

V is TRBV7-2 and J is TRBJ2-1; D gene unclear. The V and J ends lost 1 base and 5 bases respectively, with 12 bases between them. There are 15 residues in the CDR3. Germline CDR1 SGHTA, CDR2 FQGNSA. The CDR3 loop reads CASSLVTGVDNEQFF. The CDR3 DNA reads TGTGCCAGCAGCTTAGTAACTGGGGTAGACAATGAGCAGTTCTTC.

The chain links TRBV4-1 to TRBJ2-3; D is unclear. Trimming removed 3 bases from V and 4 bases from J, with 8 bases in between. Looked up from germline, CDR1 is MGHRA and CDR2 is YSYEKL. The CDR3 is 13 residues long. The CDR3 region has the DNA TGCGCCAGCAGCCATTCTCCCCCAGATACGCAGTATTTT. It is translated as CASSHSPPDTQYF.

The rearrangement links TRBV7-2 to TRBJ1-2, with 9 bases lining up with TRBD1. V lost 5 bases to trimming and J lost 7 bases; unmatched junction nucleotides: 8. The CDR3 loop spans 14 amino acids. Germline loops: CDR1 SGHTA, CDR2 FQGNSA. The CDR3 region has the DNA TGTGCCAGCAGCCTTGAGGGACAGGGTGGTGGCTACACCTTC. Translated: CASSLEGQGGGYTF.

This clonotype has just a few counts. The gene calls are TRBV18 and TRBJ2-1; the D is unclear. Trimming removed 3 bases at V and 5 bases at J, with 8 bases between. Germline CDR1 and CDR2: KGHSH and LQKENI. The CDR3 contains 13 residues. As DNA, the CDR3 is TGTGCCAGCTCACCTCCCCAGCACAATGAGCAGTTCTTC. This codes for CASSPPQHNEQFF.

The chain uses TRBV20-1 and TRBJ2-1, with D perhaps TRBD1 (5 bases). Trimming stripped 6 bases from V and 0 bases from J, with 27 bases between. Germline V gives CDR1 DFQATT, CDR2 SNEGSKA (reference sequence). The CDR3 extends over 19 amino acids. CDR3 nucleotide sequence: TGCAGTGCCCCTGTTCAGGGTGGATTCGTATTTGGCTCCTACAATGAGCAGTTCTTC. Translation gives CSAPVQGGFVFGSYNEQFF.

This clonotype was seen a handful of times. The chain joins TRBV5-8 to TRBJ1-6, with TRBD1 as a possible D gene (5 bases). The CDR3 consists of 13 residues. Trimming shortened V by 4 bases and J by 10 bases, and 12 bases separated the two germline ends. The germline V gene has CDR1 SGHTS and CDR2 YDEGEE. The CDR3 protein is CASSRGAQSPLHF. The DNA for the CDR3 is TGTGCCAGCAGCAGAGGGGCGCAATCACCCCTCCACTTT. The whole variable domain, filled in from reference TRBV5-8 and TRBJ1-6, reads EAGVTQSPTHLIKTRGQQATLRCSPISGHTSVYWYQQALGLGLQFLLWYDEGEERNRGNFPPRFSGRQFPNYSSELNVNALELEDSALYLCASSRGAQSPLHFGNGTRLTVT.

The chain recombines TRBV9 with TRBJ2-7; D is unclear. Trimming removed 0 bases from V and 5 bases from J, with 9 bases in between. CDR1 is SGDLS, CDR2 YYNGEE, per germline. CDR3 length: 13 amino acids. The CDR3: CASSVAPTDEQYF. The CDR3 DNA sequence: TGTGCCAGCAGCGTAGCCCCTACTGACGAGCAGTACTTC.

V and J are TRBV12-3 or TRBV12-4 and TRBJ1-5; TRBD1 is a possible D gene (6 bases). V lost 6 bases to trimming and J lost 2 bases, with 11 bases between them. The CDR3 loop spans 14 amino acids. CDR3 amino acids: CASSPHRGNQPQHF. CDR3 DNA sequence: TGTGCCAGCAGCCCCCACAGGGGCAATCAGCCCCAGCATTTT.

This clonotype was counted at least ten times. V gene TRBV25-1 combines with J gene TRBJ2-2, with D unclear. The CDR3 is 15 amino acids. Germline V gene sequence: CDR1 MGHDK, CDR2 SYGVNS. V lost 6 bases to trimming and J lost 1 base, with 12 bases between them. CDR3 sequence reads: CASSFSTVNTGELFF. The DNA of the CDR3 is TGTGCCAGCAGCTTTAGTACAGTGAACACCGGGGAGCTGTTTTTT.

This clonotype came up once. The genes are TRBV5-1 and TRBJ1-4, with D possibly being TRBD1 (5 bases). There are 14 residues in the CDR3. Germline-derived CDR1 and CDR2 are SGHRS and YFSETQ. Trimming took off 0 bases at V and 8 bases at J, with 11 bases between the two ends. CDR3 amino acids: CASSLESGREKLFF. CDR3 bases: TGCGCCAGCAGCTTGGAGTCAGGGAGGGAAAAACTGTTTTTT. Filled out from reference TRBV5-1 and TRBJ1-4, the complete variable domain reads KAGVTQTPRYLIKTRGQQVTLSCSPISGHRSVSWYQQTPGQGLQFLFEYFSETQRNKGNFPGRFSGRQFSNSRSEMNVSTLELGDSALYLCASSLESGREKLFFGSGTQLSVL.

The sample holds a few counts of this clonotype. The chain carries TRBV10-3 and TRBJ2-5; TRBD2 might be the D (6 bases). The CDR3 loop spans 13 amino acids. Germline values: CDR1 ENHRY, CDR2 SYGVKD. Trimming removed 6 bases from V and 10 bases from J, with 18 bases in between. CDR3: CAISRDLLDDQYF. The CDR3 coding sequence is TGTGCCATCAGCCGGGACTTGCTTGATGACCAGTACTTC.

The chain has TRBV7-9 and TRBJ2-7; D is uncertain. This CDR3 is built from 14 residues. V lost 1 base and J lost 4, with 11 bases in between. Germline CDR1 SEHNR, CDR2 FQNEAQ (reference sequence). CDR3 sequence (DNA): TGTGCCAGCAGCTTAGAAACCGGGCCGTACGAGCAGTACTTC. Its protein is CASSLETGPYEQYF. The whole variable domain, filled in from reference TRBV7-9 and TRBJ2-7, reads DTGVSQNPRHKITKRGQNVTFRCDPISEHNRLYWYRQTLGQGPEFLTYFQNEAQLEKSRLLSDRFSAERPKGSFSTLEIQRTEQGDSAMYLCASSLETGPYEQYFGPGTRLTVT.

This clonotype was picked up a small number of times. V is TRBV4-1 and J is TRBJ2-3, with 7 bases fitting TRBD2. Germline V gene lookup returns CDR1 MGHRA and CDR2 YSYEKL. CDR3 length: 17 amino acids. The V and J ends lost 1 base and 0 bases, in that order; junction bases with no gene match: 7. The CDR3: CASSQVGGGTSTDTQYF. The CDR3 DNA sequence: TGCGCCAGCAGCCAAGTGGGGGGAGGGACGAGCACAGATACGCAGTATTTT.

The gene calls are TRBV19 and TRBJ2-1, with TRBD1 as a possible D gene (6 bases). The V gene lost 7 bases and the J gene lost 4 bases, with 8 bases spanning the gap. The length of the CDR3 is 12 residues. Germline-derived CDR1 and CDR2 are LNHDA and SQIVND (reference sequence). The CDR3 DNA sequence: TGTGCCAGTACGGGACATTACAATGAGCAGTTCTTC. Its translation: CASTGHYNEQFF.

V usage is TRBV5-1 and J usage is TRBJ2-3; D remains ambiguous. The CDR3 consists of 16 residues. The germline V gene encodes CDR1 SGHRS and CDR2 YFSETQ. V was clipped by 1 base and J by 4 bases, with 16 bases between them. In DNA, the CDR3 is TGCGCCAGCAGCTTGAAGCTTGGTATGGTTGCAGATACGCAGTATTTT. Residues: CASSLKLGMVADTQYF.

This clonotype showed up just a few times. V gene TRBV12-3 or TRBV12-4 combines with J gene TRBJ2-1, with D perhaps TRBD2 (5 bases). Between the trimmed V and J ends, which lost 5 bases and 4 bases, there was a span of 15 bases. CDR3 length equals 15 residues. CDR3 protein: CASSGLARSYNEQFF. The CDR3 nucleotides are TGTGCCAGCAGTGGGTTAGCGCGAAGTTACAATGAGCAGTTCTTC.

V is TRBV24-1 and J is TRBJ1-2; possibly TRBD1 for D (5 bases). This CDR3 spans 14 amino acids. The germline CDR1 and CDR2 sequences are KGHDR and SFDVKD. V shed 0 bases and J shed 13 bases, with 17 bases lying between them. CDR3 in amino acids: CATSDLGTQGRFTF. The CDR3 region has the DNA TGTGCCACCAGTGATTTGGGGACGCAGGGCCGGTTCACCTTC.

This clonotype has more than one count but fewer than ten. The CDR3 sequence: CASRFTGSGWRPNYGYTF. Written as DNA, the CDR3 is TGTGCCAGCAGATTTACAGGGTCTGGGTGGAGGCCTAACTATGGCTACACCTTC. The J gene is TRBJ1-2, the V gene TRBV12-3 or TRBV12-4; weak D call: TRBD1 (6 bases). V lost 6 bases, J lost 0 bases, and 23 bases lay in between. This CDR3 spans 18 amino acids.

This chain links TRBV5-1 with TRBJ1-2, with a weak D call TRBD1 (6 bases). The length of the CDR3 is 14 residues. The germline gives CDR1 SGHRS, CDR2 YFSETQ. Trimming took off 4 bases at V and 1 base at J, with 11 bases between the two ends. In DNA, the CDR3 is TGCGCCAGCAGCATTGGACAGCTTAACTATGGCTACACCTTC. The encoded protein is CASSIGQLNYGYTF.

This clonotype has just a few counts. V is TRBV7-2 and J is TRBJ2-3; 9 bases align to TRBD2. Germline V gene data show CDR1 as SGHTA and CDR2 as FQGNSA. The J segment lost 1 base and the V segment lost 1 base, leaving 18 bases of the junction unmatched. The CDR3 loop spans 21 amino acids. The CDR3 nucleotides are TGTGCCAGCAGCTTAGTATTAAGTGTTGCGGGAGGGCCTTTGGGCACAGATACGCAGTATTTT. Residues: CASSLVLSVAGGPLGTDTQYF.

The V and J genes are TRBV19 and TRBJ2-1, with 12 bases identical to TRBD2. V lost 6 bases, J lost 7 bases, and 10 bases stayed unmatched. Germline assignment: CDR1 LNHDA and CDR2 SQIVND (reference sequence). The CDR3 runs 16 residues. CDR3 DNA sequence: TGTGCCAGTAGCCTAAAATCGGGACTAGCGGGTAATGAGCAGTTCTTC. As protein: CASSLKSGLAGNEQFF.

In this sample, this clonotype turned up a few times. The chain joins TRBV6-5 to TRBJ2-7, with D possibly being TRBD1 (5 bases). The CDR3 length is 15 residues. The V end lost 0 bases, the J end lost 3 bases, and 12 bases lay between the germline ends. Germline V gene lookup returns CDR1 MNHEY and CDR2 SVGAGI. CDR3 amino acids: CASSYSGLTGYEQYF. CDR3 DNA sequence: TGTGCCAGCAGTTACTCGGGTCTTACAGGCTACGAGCAGTACTTC.

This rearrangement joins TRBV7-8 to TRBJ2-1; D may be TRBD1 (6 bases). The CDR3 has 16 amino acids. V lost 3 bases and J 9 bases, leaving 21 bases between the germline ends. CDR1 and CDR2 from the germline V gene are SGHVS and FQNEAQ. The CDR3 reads CASSFAQGAPSTEQFF. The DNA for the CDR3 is TGTGCCAGCAGCTTCGCACAGGGTGCCCCATCAACTGAGCAGTTCTTC.

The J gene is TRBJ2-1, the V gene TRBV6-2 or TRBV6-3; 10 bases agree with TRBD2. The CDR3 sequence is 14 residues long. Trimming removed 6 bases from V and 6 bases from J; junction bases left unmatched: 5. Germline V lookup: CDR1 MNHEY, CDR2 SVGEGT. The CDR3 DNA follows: TGTGCCAGCAGACCTAGCGGGAGTGTCAATGAGCAGTTCTTC. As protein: CASRPSGSVNEQFF.